This TCR beta chain derives from a study of blood T cell repertoires in COVID-19. The assay was immunoSEQ multiplex PCR, and TCRdb's table has in-frame clones only and misses some. The data contain about 46,000 clones, 86% of them singletons. The sample comprised peripheral blood. The TCR originated in a man of 80 years or more with active COVID-19.

CDR3 sequence (DNA): TGTGCCAGCAGCGGACTTTACAATGAGCAGTTCTTC. Translating it yields CASSGLYNEQFF. The chain links TRBV6-4 to TRBJ2-1, with a tentative D call TRBD2 (5 bases). The germline V and J ends were trimmed by 6 bases and 4 bases, with 7 bases remaining between them. This CDR3 spans 12 amino acids. From germline, CDR1 is MRHNA and CDR2 SNTAGT.